The source of this T cell receptor beta chain is a study of OX40 agonist ivuxolimab in advanced cancers. Germline V gene data show CDR1 as MDHEN and CDR2 as SYDVKM. The CDR3 is 15 residues long. The V gene end was trimmed by 5 bases and the J gene end by 4 bases; junction bases not matched to a gene: 7. Only in-frame clones appear in the TCRdb table, and some are missing; sequencing was by immunoSEQ multiplex PCR. The data show roughly 65,000 clones, just over 85% seen once. Blood samples were obtained at baseline, cycle 4 day 1, and cycle 7 day 1. The chain couples TRBV28 to TRBJ2-3; TRBD2 aligns across 9 bases. Sample: CD4+ or CD8+ T cells sorted from blood, taken in a trial of the OX40 agonist ivuxolimab. This clonotype originated in an adult with an advanced solid tumor such as melanoma, head and neck, liver or kidney cancer. CDR3 sequence reads: CASSPSGTGADTQYF. CDR3 nucleotide sequence: TGTGCCAGCAGTCCTAGCGGGACTGGGGCAGATACGCAGTATTTT. Full variable domain (rest looked up from reference TRBV28 and TRBJ2-3): DVKVTQSSRYLVKRTGEKVFLECVQDMDHENMFWYRQDPGLGLRLIYFSYDVKMKEKGDIPEGYSVSREKKERFSLILESASTNQTSMYLCASSPSGTGADTQYFGPGTRLTVL.